The next 15 T cell receptor beta chains were all read from a single sample in a study of control samples from healthy donors and cancer patients. Sequenced by immunoSEQ multiplex PCR; TCRdb stores in-frame clones only, minus some. The sample records under 85,000 clones, 90% to 95% being singletons. Sequenced sample: blood. The receptors shown here come from a woman between 40 and 55 years old in good health.

The gene calls are TRBV7-3 and TRBJ1-1; D gene unclear. Deletions cut 4 bases from V and 4 bases from J, with 7 bases between. The CDR3 has 12 amino acids. Germline V gene lookup returns CDR1 SGHTA and CDR2 FQGTGA. For the CDR3, the DNA is TGTGCCAGCAGCTCCCCCGGCACTGAAGCTTTCTTT. This gives the protein CASSSPGTEAFF.

The chain employs TRBV5-8 and TRBJ2-3; 14 bases fit TRBD2. Trimming cost V 4 bases and J 6 bases; bases outside gene matches: 7. Germline CDR1 SGHTS, CDR2 YDEGEE. The CDR3 has 16 residues. CDR3 loop: CASSVGTSGRADTQYF. CDR3 DNA sequence: TGTGCCAGCAGCGTGGGGACTAGCGGGAGAGCCGATACGCAGTATTTT.

This rearrangement joins TRBV7-9 to TRBJ2-7; D remains unclear. V was cut by 6 bases and J by 1 base, with 10 bases left in between. This CDR3 region has 13 residues. Germline CDR1 reads SEHNR; CDR2 reads FQNEAQ (reference sequence). The CDR3 protein is CASSSTASYEQYF. Here the CDR3 DNA reads TGTGCCAGCAGTTCGACGGCTTCCTACGAGCAGTACTTC.

This clone was recorded only once. The J gene is TRBJ1-2, the V gene TRBV2, with unresolved D. This CDR3 spans 16 amino acids. Per the germline V gene, CDR1 is SNHLY and CDR2 is FYNNEI. V was trimmed by 3 bases and J by 2 bases, leaving 16 bases between them. The CDR3 protein is CASSDSFQHRNYGYTF. The CDR3 bases are TGTGCCAGCAGTGACTCCTTTCAACACAGAAACTATGGCTACACCTTC.

This chain links TRBV19 with TRBJ1-5; 7 nucleotides line up with TRBD1. With V trimmed by 2 bases and J by 5 bases, 18 bases remained unmatched. The germline CDR1 and CDR2 sequences are LNHDA and SQIVND (reference sequence). The CDR3 has 19 amino acids. In nucleotides, the CDR3 is TGTGCCAGTAGTATACGGACAGGAAGGACGGGCCCGCGCGATCAGCCCCAGCATTTT. Translated: CASSIRTGRTGPRDQPQHF.

This chain uses TRBV12-5 with TRBJ1-1, with D uncertain. The germline V gene encodes CDR1 LGHNT and CDR2 FRNRAP. This CDR3 spans 14 amino acids. Deletions cut 1 base from V and 8 bases from J, with 14 bases between. The CDR3 nucleotides are TGTGCTAGTGGTTTGGGACTTCCCCCGGACGAAGCTTTCTTT. Its translation is CASGLGLPPDEAFF.

This clone was counted a single time. The chain couples TRBV9 to TRBJ2-1; D is ambiguous. CDR1 SGDLS and CDR2 YYNGEE come from the germline V gene. V lost 0 bases to trimming and J lost 10 bases, with 11 bases between them. The CDR3 is 13 amino acids. The CDR3 here is CASSVAQLGEQFF. CDR3 coding DNA: TGTGCCAGCAGCGTAGCGCAGCTCGGGGAGCAGTTCTTC.

This clone was detected once. The gene calls are TRBV28 and TRBJ1-2, with 7 bases that match TRBD1. In germline, CDR1 is MDHEN, CDR2 SYDVKM. The CDR3 totals 14 residues. The trim removed 6 bases at V and 4 bases at J, leaving 8 bases unmatched. CDR3 in amino acids: CASSLTGSAYGYTF. In DNA form, the CDR3 reads TGTGCCAGCAGCTTGACAGGGAGCGCCTATGGCTACACCTTC.

The J gene is TRBJ1-1, the V gene TRBV19; maybe TRBD1 (6 bases). The CDR3 sequence is 15 residues long. Trimming cost V 10 bases and J 4 bases, with 22 bases left between them. CDR1 and CDR2 from the germline V gene are LNHDA and SQIVND (reference sequence). The DNA of the CDR3 is TGTGCCACCAACCCGAGCGGGGGGGCGAGCACTGAAGCTTTCTTT. Translated: CATNPSGGASTEAFF.

The chain employs TRBV2 and TRBJ1-5; no reliable D call. Trimming stripped 1 base from V and 2 bases from J, with 9 bases between. The CDR3 extends over 15 amino acids. Germline V gene lookup returns CDR1 SNHLY and CDR2 FYNNEI. CDR3 amino acids: CASSEGGPGNQPQHF. In DNA, the CDR3 is TGTGCCAGCAGTGAAGGGGGTCCGGGCAATCAGCCCCAGCATTTT.

The rearrangement joins TRBV7-8 to TRBJ2-2; TRBD1 aligns across 9 bases. The CDR3 loop spans 15 amino acids. V dropped 4 bases and J dropped 3; count of bases not matched to a gene: 3. Germline V lookup: CDR1 SGHVS, CDR2 FQNEAQ. Written as DNA, the CDR3 is TGTGCCAGCAGCTCACAGGGGGCGGACACCGGGGAGCTGTTTTTT. It codes for CASSSQGADTGELFF. Full variable domain (rest looked up from reference TRBV7-8 and TRBJ2-2): GAGVSQSPRYKVAKRGQDVALRCDPISGHVSLFWYQQALGQGPEFLTYFQNEAQLDKSGLPSDRFFAERPEGSVSTLKIQRTQQEDSAVYLCASSSQGADTGELFFGEGSRLTVL.

The V gene is TRBV28, the J gene TRBJ1-5; D call uncertain. In germline, CDR1 is MDHEN, CDR2 SYDVKM. The CDR3 has 11 residues. V was shortened by 6 bases and J by 8 bases, with 8 bases between the two germline ends. The CDR3 DNA reads as TGTGCCAGCAGGGATTCTGAGCCCCAGCATTTT. Its protein is CASRDSEPQHF.

This chain uses TRBV29-1 with TRBJ2-1; possibly TRBD1 for D (5 bases). This CDR3 contains 11 residues. Germline CDR1 and CDR2: SQVTM and ANQGSEA. The V end lost 6 bases, the J end lost 10 bases, and 13 bases lay between the germline ends. The DNA for the CDR3 is TGCAGCGTCGCAGGGCCAGACGAGCAGTTCTTC. It translates to CSVAGPDEQFF.

This chain connects TRBV5-4 to TRBJ2-7, with D perhaps matching TRBD2 (7 bases). Germline loops: CDR1 SGHNT, CDR2 YYREEE (reference sequence). This CDR3 contains 16 residues. Trimming took 7 bases from V and 6 from J, leaving 26 bases between them. This chain's CDR3 is CASSEYGAGALSEQYF. CDR3 nucleotide sequence: TGTGCCAGCTCGGAATACGGGGCGGGGGCTTTGAGCGAGCAGTACTTC.

The chain carries TRBV27 and TRBJ2-5; 7 bases are a match to TRBD1. CDR3 length equals 14 residues. With V trimmed by 6 bases and J by 1 base, 5 bases remained unmatched. Looked up from germline, CDR1 is MNHEY and CDR2 is SMNVEV (reference sequence). CDR3 sequence: CASSIQGFQETQYF. Here the CDR3 DNA reads TGTGCCAGCAGCATACAGGGGTTCCAAGAGACCCAGTACTTC.